The 22 T cell receptor beta chains below were found in one sample sequenced in a study of CD8+ T cells in alopecia areata listed by TCRdb under 2018. Libraries were constructed by the immunoSEQ multiplex PCR assay. For TCR sequencing, RNA was extracted from every sample and reverse transcribed into cDNA to serve as template. Imported from immuneACCESS, the table was reduced by TCRdb to in-frame sequences with V and J called. These copies leave out some clones; in studies compared against another copy, an unresolved V gene accounts for under half, and the cause of the remainder is not known. Recorded for this sample are about 120,000 clones; around two fifths of them occurred a single time. The ten largest clones capture approximately 3% of the sample. The sequenced sample was CD4+ T cells sorted from blood. The source of these receptors is a human donor with alopecia areata.

This chain links TRBV6-6 with TRBJ2-5; D is unclear. The CDR3 is 16 amino acids. The V gene's germline CDR1 is MNHNY and CDR2 SVGAGI (reference sequence). With 4 bases removed from V and 5 bases from J, the gap between germline ends came to 20 bases. The CDR3 loop is CASSSPLGRRTETQYF. Written as DNA, the CDR3 is TGTGCCAGCAGTTCCCCCCTTGGACGCAGAACGGAGACCCAGTACTTC.

The J gene is TRBJ2-1, the V gene TRBV29-1; D unclear. Trimming removed 4 bases from V and 0 bases from J, with 7 bases in between. CDR1 and CDR2 (germline): SQVTM, ANQGSEA. The CDR3 is 13 residues long. The CDR3 protein is CSVAGSSYNEQFF. In DNA, the CDR3 is TGCAGCGTTGCGGGTAGCTCCTACAATGAGCAGTTCTTC.

In this sample, this clone turned up a few times. This chain joins TRBV7-9 and TRBJ2-1, with a possible D match to TRBD2 (5 bases). V lost 3 bases and J lost 16, with 16 bases in between. CDR1 is SEHNR, CDR2 FQNEAQ, per germline (reference sequence). The CDR3 loop spans 12 amino acids. CDR3 loop: CASSLEVATAFF. In DNA, the CDR3 is TGTGCCAGCAGCTTGGAGGTAGCGACCGCCTTCTTC.

The chain is built from TRBV7-2 and TRBJ2-7; D is perhaps TRBD1 (6 bases). V shed 0 bases and J shed 0 bases, with 18 bases lying between them. Per germline, CDR1 SGHTA and CDR2 FQGNSA. The CDR3 is made up of 18 amino acids. The CDR3 region is CASSLAPVAWTDSYEQYF. The DNA of the CDR3 is TGTGCCAGCAGCTTAGCGCCCGTGGCTTGGACAGACTCCTACGAGCAGTACTTC.

The V gene is TRBV4-3, the J gene TRBJ2-2; 9 bases align to TRBD1. Germline assignment: CDR1 LGHNA and CDR2 YSLEER. Germline trimming cut 5 bases from V and 1 base from J; bases unmatched to any gene: 8. This CDR3 comprises 17 residues. The DNA for the CDR3 is TGCGCCAGCAGCAAGTGGTGGGACAGGGAGAACACCGGGGAGCTGTTTTTT. It translates to CASSKWWDRENTGELFF.

The chain recombines TRBV9 with TRBJ2-7, with D possibly matching TRBD2 (5 bases). The CDR3 spans 15 residues. Germline assignment: CDR1 SGDLS and CDR2 YYNGEE. The V end lost 1 base, the J end lost 5 bases, and 16 bases lay between the germline ends. The CDR3 DNA sequence: TGTGCCAGCAGCGTACGTCTAGCTGGTTGGAACGAGCAGTACTTC. Its protein is CASSVRLAGWNEQYF.

V is TRBV30 and J is TRBJ1-2; D is unresolved. Germline CDR1 reads GTSNPN; CDR2 reads SVGIG (reference sequence). Deletions cut 0 bases from V and 14 bases from J, with 19 bases between. The CDR3 length is 13 residues. The CDR3 loop is CAWSVRYGSASTF. The DNA for the CDR3 is TGTGCCTGGAGTGTACGATACGGATCGGCTAGTACCTTC.

This clone was picked up a small number of times. The chain recombines TRBV29-1 with TRBJ2-7; tentatively, D is TRBD2 (7 bases). V was trimmed by 6 bases and J by 2 bases, leaving 17 bases between them. The CDR3 covers 14 residues. Germline V gives CDR1 SQVTM, CDR2 ANQGSEA. CDR3 sequence (DNA): TGCAGCGTGGGGGGCGGGAGAGGGACCTACGAGCAGTACTTC. Encoded protein: CSVGGGRGTYEQYF.

This clone was recorded a few times. The chain is built from TRBV7-9 and TRBJ2-7; no definite D call. Per germline, CDR1 SEHNR and CDR2 FQNEAQ (reference sequence). The CDR3 totals 14 residues. Trimming left V 2 bases short and J 2 bases short, with 10 bases between. CDR3 nucleotide sequence: TGTGCCAGCAGCTTACAGCTAGGTGCCTACGAGCAGTACTTC. This gives the protein CASSLQLGAYEQYF.

Remarks on this clone: The same CDR3 is also encoded by other DNA sequences in this sample. This chain connects TRBV9 to TRBJ2-5; possible D gene TRBD1, 5 bases. The CDR3 loop spans 14 amino acids. Trimming cost V 4 bases and J 5 bases, with 15 bases left between them. Germline CDR1 is SGDLS and CDR2 is YYNGEE. The CDR3 loop is CASSNIEGVETQYF. The CDR3 DNA follows: TGTGCCAGCAGCAATATCGAAGGGGTGGAGACCCAGTACTTC. Full variable domain (missing parts from reference TRBV9 and TRBJ2-5): DSGVTQTPKHLITATGQRVTLRCSPRSGDLSVYWYQQSLDQGLQFLIQYYNGEERAKGNILERFSAQQFPDLHSELNLSSLELGDSALYFCASSNIEGVETQYFGPGTRLLVL.

This clone was detected only a few times. The chain uses TRBV29-1 and TRBJ1-1; D remains ambiguous. The CDR3 extends over 13 amino acids. Germline V lookup: CDR1 SQVTM, CDR2 ANQGSEA. V lost 4 bases and J lost 0, with 9 bases in between. Written as DNA, the CDR3 is TGCAGCGTTGCGGCGGTCATGAACACTGAAGCTTTCTTT. This encodes CSVAAVMNTEAFF.

The rearrangement uses TRBV11-2 and TRBJ2-5; D is possibly TRBD1 (5 bases). The V and J ends lost 5 bases and 5 bases respectively, with 21 bases between them. There are 16 residues in the CDR3. CDR1 and CDR2 (germline): SGHAT, FQNNGV. Written as DNA, the CDR3 is TGTGCCAGCAGCCCTTCTCACAGGAGCTCTGGGGAGACCCAGTACTTC. This sequence encodes CASSPSHRSSGETQYF.

The chain combines TRBV30 with TRBJ2-1; 9 nucleotides agree with TRBD2. The germline gives CDR1 GTSNPN, CDR2 SVGIG (reference sequence). The CDR3 sequence is 16 residues long. The ends lost 1 base at V and 2 bases at J; junction bases unmatched: 6. Here the CDR3 DNA reads TGTGCCTGGAGTGAGATAGCGGGAGCCCCCTACAATGAGCAGTTCTTC. Its translation: CAWSEIAGAPYNEQFF.

The chain combines TRBV29-1 with TRBJ1-3, with TRBD1 matching 9 bases. Germline loops: CDR1 SQVTM, CDR2 ANQGSEA. V shed 4 bases, J shed 4 bases, and the junction held 2 bases outside the gene matches. CDR3 size: 13 residues. The CDR3 DNA reads TGCAGCGTTGGGACAGGGGCCGGAAACACCATATATTTT. Translated, it gives CSVGTGAGNTIYF.

V usage is TRBV18 and J usage is TRBJ2-5, with 8 positions matching TRBD1. V dropped 2 bases and J dropped 5; count of bases not matched to a gene: 4. The CDR3 is made up of 14 amino acids. In germline, CDR1 is KGHSH, CDR2 LQKENI. The CDR3 protein is CASSPGQGGETQYF. CDR3 DNA sequence: TGTGCCAGCTCACCAGGACAGGGCGGTGAGACCCAGTACTTC.

The V and J genes are TRBV5-1 and TRBJ2-5; no clear D gene. The length of the CDR3 is 14 residues. Germline loops: CDR1 SGHRS, CDR2 YFSETQ. Trimming stripped 4 bases from V and 1 base from J, with 11 bases between. The CDR3 sequence is CASSPLKVQETQYF. DNA of the CDR3: TGCGCCAGCAGCCCCCTAAAAGTCCAAGAGACCCAGTACTTC.

The chain carries TRBV27 and TRBJ2-3, with unresolved D. This CDR3 is built from 13 residues. The germline V gene encodes CDR1 MNHEY and CDR2 SMNVEV (reference sequence). The germline V and J ends were trimmed by 6 bases and 1 base, with 8 bases remaining between them. The chain's CDR3 is CASRLGRTDTQYF. As DNA, the CDR3 is TGTGCCAGCAGACTCGGGCGCACAGATACGCAGTATTTT.

Only a few counts were recorded for this clone. This chain connects TRBV7-2 to TRBJ1-2; TRBD1 aligns across 10 bases. The CDR3 consists of 17 residues. CDR1 is SGHTA, CDR2 FQGNSA, per germline. V shed 4 bases and J 6 bases; nucleotides not matched to a gene: 14. Here the CDR3 reads CASSSRQGASLRDGYTF. Here the CDR3 DNA reads TGTGCCAGCAGCTCAAGACAGGGGGCCTCCCTTCGGGATGGCTACACCTTC.

This clone was found a few times. This chain uses TRBV5-8 with TRBJ2-7; 7 nucleotides align to TRBD1. V shed 7 bases and J 6 bases; nucleotides not matched to a gene: 4. CDR3 length: 11 amino acids. Germline V lookup: CDR1 SGHTS, CDR2 YDEGEE. CDR3 region: CASRQGSEQYF. CDR3 DNA: TGTGCCAGCCGACAGGGATCCGAGCAGTACTTC.

The chain has TRBV6-5 and TRBJ2-5, with 9 bases matching TRBD2. This CDR3 has 14 amino acids. After removal of 5 bases from V and 4 bases from J, the junction contained 5 bases not matched to a gene. The germline CDR1 and CDR2 sequences are MNHEY and SVGAGI. The CDR3 reads CASSGLATGETQYF. Written as DNA, the CDR3 is TGTGCCAGCAGTGGACTAGCGACCGGAGAGACCCAGTACTTC.

This chain links TRBV25-1 with TRBJ2-6, with D hard to call. The germline V gene has CDR1 MGHDK and CDR2 SYGVNS. Deletions cut 3 bases from V and 1 base from J, with 7 bases between. This CDR3 has 15 amino acids. CDR3 sequence reads: CASSDQGSGANVLTF. The CDR3 DNA reads as TGTGCCAGCAGTGACCAAGGGTCTGGGGCCAACGTCCTGACTTTC.

V is TRBV7-6 and J is TRBJ2-5, with D maybe TRBD1 (7 bases). V was shortened by 2 bases and J by 1 base, with 17 bases between the two germline ends. CDR1 is SGHVS, CDR2 FNYEAQ, per germline. The CDR3 spans 17 residues. DNA of the CDR3: TGTGCCAGCAGCTTAAGGGTTGGCAGGGGGGCCCAAGAGACCCAGTACTTC. Translated: CASSLRVGRGAQETQYF.